One and the same sample provided the 12 T cell receptor beta chains below, sequenced in a study of shared clonotypes between healthy human individuals. Measured with immunoSEQ multiplex PCR; TCRdb has only the in-frame clones, and not every one. Of 1,500,000 or so clones listed, roughly 97% are singletons. Sequencing was done on a sample of naive CD4+ T cells sorted from blood. Regarding subset: CD45RA+ positively selected. The receptor set was obtained from a man aged 25 to 40 in good health.

Here the CDR3 reads CASSVVNAGAYNEQFF. In nucleotides, the CDR3 is TGTGCCAGCAGCGTAGTAAACGCGGGAGCTTACAATGAGCAGTTCTTC. V gene TRBV9 combines with J gene TRBJ2-1, with TRBD2 identical over 7 bases. V gave up 0 bases and J gave up 4 bases; unmatched junction bases: 7. Germline V gene data show CDR1 as SGDLS and CDR2 as YYNGEE. This CDR3 has 16 amino acids.

The gene calls are TRBV19 and TRBJ1-5, with 7 bases matching TRBD1. The germline V gene encodes CDR1 LNHDA and CDR2 SQIVND (reference sequence). The CDR3 is 15 amino acids. V shed 5 bases, J shed 3 bases, and the junction held 7 bases outside the gene matches. CDR3 bases: TGTGCCAGTAGTGGGAGGGGGCCCAACAATCAGCCCCAGCATTTT. Its translation is CASSGRGPNNQPQHF.

This chain connects TRBV5-3 to TRBJ2-1, with D unresolved. TRBV5-3 is filed as an ORF, its function uncertain. CDR3 size: 12 residues. Trimming stripped 1 base from V and 4 bases from J, with 3 bases between. The CDR3 DNA follows: TGTGCCAGAAGCTTGTATTACAATGAGCAGTTCTTC. Encoded protein: CARSLYYNEQFF.

The chain employs TRBV7-6 and TRBJ1-3; D unresolved. CDR1 SGHVS and CDR2 FNYEAQ come from the germline V gene. Between the trimmed V and J ends, which lost 0 bases and 4 bases, there was a span of 13 bases. This CDR3 is 16 amino acids long. The CDR3 coding sequence is TGTGCCAGCAGCTTAGCGGCCGCGGGATCCGGAAACACCATATATTTT. Protein product: CASSLAAAGSGNTIYF.

V is TRBV2 and J is TRBJ1-4; 7 positions match TRBD1. The J segment lost 4 bases and the V segment lost 8 bases, leaving 10 bases of the junction unmatched. CDR1 and CDR2 (germline): SNHLY, FYNNEI. The CDR3 totals 15 residues. The CDR3 sequence: CASVRFRDSNEKLFF. The DNA for the CDR3 is TGTGCCAGCGTTCGCTTCCGGGACAGTAATGAAAAACTGTTTTTT.

The gene calls are TRBV20-1 and TRBJ1-2; unclear D gene. CDR1 and CDR2 from the germline V gene are DFQATT and SNEGSKA (reference sequence). There are 11 residues in the CDR3. Trimming stripped 6 bases from V and 4 bases from J, with 9 bases between. CDR3 in amino acids: CSALGSYGYTF. The CDR3 nucleotides are TGCAGTGCCCTTGGGTCCTATGGCTACACCTTC.

CDR3 amino acids: CASSFSTSGNEQYF. DNA of the CDR3: TGTGCCAGCAGCTTTAGTACTAGCGGGAATGAGCAGTACTTC. V is TRBV7-9 and J is TRBJ2-7; 10 bases align to TRBD2. From germline, CDR1 is SEHNR and CDR2 FQNEAQ (reference sequence). V lost 3 bases, J lost 7 bases, and 6 bases stayed unmatched. This CDR3 is 14 amino acids long.

The V gene is TRBV19, the J gene TRBJ2-1; 7 positions agree with TRBD2. The CDR3 runs to 15 residues. CDR1 LNHDA and CDR2 SQIVND come from the germline V gene (reference sequence). The V gene end was trimmed by 1 base and the J gene end by 6 bases; junction bases not matched to a gene: 6. The CDR3 loop is CASSIVATGGNEQFF. The CDR3 nucleotides read TGTGCCAGTAGTATAGTAGCCACGGGGGGCAATGAGCAGTTCTTC.

The V and J genes are TRBV10-2 and TRBJ2-5, with 11 bases lining up with TRBD1. CDR1 WSHSY and CDR2 SAAADI come from the germline V gene. CDR3 length equals 14 residues. V lost 4 bases to trimming and J lost 5 bases; unmatched junction nucleotides: 3. The CDR3 loop reads CASSGGTGGETQYF. In DNA, the CDR3 is TGCGCCAGCAGTGGAGGGACAGGGGGTGAGACCCAGTACTTC.

The gene calls are TRBV27 and TRBJ2-1; tentative D call: TRBD2 (6 bases). From germline, CDR1 is MNHEY and CDR2 SMNVEV (reference sequence). Trimming took off 3 bases at V and 5 bases at J, with 23 bases between the two ends. This CDR3 comprises 18 residues. DNA for the CDR3: TGTGCCAGCAGTTTGAGACTAGGGCGTCGGGAGTGGGACAATGAGCAGTTCTTC. Its translation: CASSLRLGRREWDNEQFF.

V and J are TRBV18 and TRBJ2-2; 14 bases match TRBD2. Germline CDR1 reads KGHSH; CDR2 reads LQKENI. Germline trimming cut 1 base from V and 6 bases from J; bases unmatched to any gene: 1. The CDR3 totals 16 residues. The DNA of the CDR3 is TGTGCCAGCTCACCACTGGGACTAGCGGGAGCCGGGGAGCTGTTTTTT. Residues: CASSPLGLAGAGELFF.

The chain combines TRBV5-1 with TRBJ1-2; D uncertain. Per germline, CDR1 SGHRS and CDR2 YFSETQ. Trimming pared 5 bases from V and 2 bases from J, leaving 13 bases between. The CDR3 contains 14 residues. DNA of the CDR3: TGCGCCAGCAGGACCGAGACGGGAAACTATGGCTACACCTTC. Translating it yields CASRTETGNYGYTF.